This TCR beta chain was sequenced for a study of beta chain features in type 1 diabetes. The germline V gene has CDR1 SGHRS and CDR2 YFSETQ. Deletions cut 5 bases from V and 5 bases from J, with 9 bases between. CDR3 size: 12 residues. General study findings and limits: Across all four CD4+ subsets, people with type 1 diabetes showed modestly shorter TCRB CDR3s.

This clone showed up just a few times. Its antigen is unknown. Expressed TCRB transcripts were sequenced because the entire RNA isolate underwent reverse transcription. TCRdb's copy holds only in-frame clones and misses some; the assay was immunoSEQ multiplex PCR. The data show a few hundred thousand clones, 10% to 15% seen once. The V and J genes are TRBV5-1 and TRBJ2-3, with a tentative D call TRBD2 (5 bases). Sequencing was done on a sample of naive CD4+ T cells from blood. The clonotype was recovered from a woman aged 18-29 years with type 1 diabetes. DNA of the CDR3: TGCGCCAGCAGGTTAGAGGGAGATACGCAGTATTTT. Its translation is CASRLEGDTQYF.